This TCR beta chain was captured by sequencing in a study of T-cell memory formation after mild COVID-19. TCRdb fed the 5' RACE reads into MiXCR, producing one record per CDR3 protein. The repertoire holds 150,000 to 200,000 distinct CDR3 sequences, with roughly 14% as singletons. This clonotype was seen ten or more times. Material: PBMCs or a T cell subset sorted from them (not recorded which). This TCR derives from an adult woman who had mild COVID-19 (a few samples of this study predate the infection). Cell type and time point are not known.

The CDR3 is CASSSGGADYEQYF. DNA for the CDR3: TGTGCCAGCAGCTCAGGGGGCGCTGACTACGAGCAGTACTTC. The chain has TRBV12-3 or TRBV12-4 and TRBJ2-7; 8 nucleotides agree with TRBD1. The CDR3 has 14 amino acids. Losses at the gene ends were 6 bases for V and 3 bases for J; bases not matched to a gene: 7.